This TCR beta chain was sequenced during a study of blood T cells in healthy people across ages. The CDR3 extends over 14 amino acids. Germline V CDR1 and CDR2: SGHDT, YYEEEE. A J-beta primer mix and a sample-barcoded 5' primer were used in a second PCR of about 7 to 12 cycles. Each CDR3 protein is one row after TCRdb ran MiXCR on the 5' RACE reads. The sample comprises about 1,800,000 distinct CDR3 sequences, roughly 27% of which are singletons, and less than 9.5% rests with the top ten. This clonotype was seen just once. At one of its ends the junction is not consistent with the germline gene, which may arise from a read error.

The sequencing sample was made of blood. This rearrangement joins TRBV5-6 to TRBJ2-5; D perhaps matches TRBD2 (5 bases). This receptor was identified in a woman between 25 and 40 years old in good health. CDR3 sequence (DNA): TGTGTCAGCAGCGGCCGGTCGGCGTTGACGACCCAGTACTTC. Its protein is CVSSGRSALTTQYF.